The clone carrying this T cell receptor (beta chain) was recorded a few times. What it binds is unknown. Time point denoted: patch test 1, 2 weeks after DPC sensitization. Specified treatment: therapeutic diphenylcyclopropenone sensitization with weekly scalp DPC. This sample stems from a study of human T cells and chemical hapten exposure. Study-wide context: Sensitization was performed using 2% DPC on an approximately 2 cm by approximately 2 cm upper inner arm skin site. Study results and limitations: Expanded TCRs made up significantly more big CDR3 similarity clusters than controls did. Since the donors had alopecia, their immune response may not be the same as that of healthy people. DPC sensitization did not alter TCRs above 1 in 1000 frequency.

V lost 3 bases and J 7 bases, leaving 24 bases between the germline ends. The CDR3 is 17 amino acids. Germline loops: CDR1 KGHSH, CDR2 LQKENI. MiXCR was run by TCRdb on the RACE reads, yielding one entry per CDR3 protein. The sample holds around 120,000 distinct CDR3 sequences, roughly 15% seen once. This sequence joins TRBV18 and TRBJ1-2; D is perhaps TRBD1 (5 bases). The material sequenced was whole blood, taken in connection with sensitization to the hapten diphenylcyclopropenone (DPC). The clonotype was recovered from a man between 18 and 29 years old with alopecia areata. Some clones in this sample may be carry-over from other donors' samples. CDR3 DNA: TGTGCCAGCTCACCCTCACCAGGGCAGGCAACTTTCCCTGGCTACACCTTC. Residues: CASSPSPGQATFPGYTF.